This TCR beta chain was recorded in a study of blood T cell repertoires in COVID-19. Study-level background: From T cells, B-cell-depleted T cells, or PBMCs came the material, which was cDNA or gDNA.

Seattle participants joined during active infection and were tracked over time. This CDR3 comprises 15 residues. The ends lost 1 base at V and 4 bases at J; junction bases unmatched: 5. CDR1 is MGHRA and CDR2 is YSYEKL in the germline V gene. Using immunoSEQ multiplex PCR, the repertoire was profiled, and TCRdb retains in-frame clones only, with some absent. The top ten hold 10% to 15% of the sample, which has some 450,000 clones, 88% seen once. Sequenced: peripheral blood. The chain links TRBV4-1 to TRBJ1-2, with 8 bases matching TRBD1. This clonotype originated in a woman between 45 and 65 years old with COVID-19, enrolled during active disease. The CDR3 DNA reads as TGCGCCAGCAGCCAAGCCGGGACAGGCGCCTATGGCTACACCTTC. The encoded protein is CASSQAGTGAYGYTF.